What follows are 4 T cell receptor beta chains derived from one specimen sequenced in a study of blood T cells in healthy people across ages. PCR was performed a second time for about 6 to 12 cycles using a sample-barcoded 5' primer and a J-beta primer mix. Using its own MiXCR run on the 5' RACE reads, TCRdb lists one record per CDR3 protein. This sample has 1.5 million to 2 million distinct CDR3 sequences, with approximately 50% found just once. Sequencing was carried out using blood. The receptors derive from a middle-aged woman in good health.

The gene calls are TRBV5-1 and TRBJ2-4, with a tentative D call TRBD2 (6 bases). The DNA end lines up better with TRBJ2-7; the J call may be wrong. Per germline, CDR1 SGHRS and CDR2 YFSETQ. This CDR3 comprises 14 residues. CDR3 amino acids: CASSPGVGHYEQYF. CDR3 sequence (DNA): TGCGCCAGCAGCCCGGGGGTAGGCCATTACGAGCAGTACTTC.

The V gene is TRBV7-2, the J gene TRBJ2-1, with 11 positions matching TRBD2. Germline CDR1 is SGHTA and CDR2 is FQGNSA. The CDR3 totals 16 residues. The J segment lost 5 bases and the V segment lost 4 bases, leaving 7 bases of the junction unmatched. The CDR3 loop reads CASSSDGTSGNNEQFF. In DNA form, the CDR3 reads TGTGCCAGCAGCTCCGACGGGACTAGCGGAAACAATGAGCAGTTCTTC.

The chain joins TRBV5-4 to TRBJ2-3; 10 bases are a match to TRBD2. This CDR3 is 16 amino acids long. V lost 1 base, J lost 3 bases, and 5 bases stayed unmatched. The germline gives CDR1 SGHNT, CDR2 YYREEE (reference sequence). DNA of the CDR3: TGTGCCAGCAGCTTGAAAGCGGGGGGGAAAACAGATACGCAGTATTTT. This encodes CASSLKAGGKTDTQYF.

The chain has TRBV9 and TRBJ1-5; D is unclear. Trimming left V 4 bases short and J 7 bases short, with 15 bases between. Germline values: CDR1 SGDLS, CDR2 YYNGEE. CDR3 length equals 14 residues. The CDR3 bases are TGTGCCAGCAGCCCCTGGGGAGATGGGCAGCCCCAGCATTTT. Its protein product is CASSPWGDGQPQHF.